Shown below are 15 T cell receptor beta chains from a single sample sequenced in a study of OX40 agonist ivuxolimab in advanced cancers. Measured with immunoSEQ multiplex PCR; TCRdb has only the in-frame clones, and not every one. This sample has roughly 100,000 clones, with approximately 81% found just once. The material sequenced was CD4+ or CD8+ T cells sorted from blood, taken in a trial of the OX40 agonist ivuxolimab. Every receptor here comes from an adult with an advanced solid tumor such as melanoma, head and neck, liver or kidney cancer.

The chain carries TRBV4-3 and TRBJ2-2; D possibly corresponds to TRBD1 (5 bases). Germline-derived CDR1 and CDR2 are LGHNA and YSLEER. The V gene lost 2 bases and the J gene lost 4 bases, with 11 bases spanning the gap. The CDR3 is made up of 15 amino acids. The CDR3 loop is CASSQRQGSTGELFF. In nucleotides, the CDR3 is TGCGCCAGCAGCCAACGGCAGGGATCCACCGGGGAGCTGTTTTTT.

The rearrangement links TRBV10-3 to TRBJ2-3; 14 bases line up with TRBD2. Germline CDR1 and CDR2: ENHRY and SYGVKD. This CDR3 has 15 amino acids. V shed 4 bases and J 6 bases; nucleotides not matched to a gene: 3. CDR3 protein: CAISGTSGGPDTQYF. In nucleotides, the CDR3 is TGTGCCATCAGTGGGACTAGCGGGGGGCCCGATACGCAGTATTTT.

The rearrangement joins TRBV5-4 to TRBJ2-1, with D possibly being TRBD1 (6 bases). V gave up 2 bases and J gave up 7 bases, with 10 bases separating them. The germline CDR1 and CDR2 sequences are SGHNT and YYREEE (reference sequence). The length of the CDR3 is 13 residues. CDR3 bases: TGTGCCAGCAGCTTTGACAGGCGGAATGAGCAGTTCTTC. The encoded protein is CASSFDRRNEQFF.

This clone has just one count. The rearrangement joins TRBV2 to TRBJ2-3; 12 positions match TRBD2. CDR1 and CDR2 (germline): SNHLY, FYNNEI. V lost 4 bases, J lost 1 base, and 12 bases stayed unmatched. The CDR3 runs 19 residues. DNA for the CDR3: TGTGCCAGCAGTGGCCCTAGCGGGGGGGGTACTGATGGCACAGATACGCAGTATTTT. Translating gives CASSGPSGGGTDGTDTQYF.

As DNA, the CDR3 is TGTGCCAGTTTCACTAGCGGGGGGCTCTCTGGGGCCAACGTCCTGACTTTC. The encoded protein is CASFTSGGLSGANVLTF. The chain recombines TRBV28 with TRBJ2-6, with 12 nucleotides matching TRBD2. V lost 9 bases to trimming and J lost 0 bases; unmatched junction nucleotides: 6. The CDR3 is 17 residues long. Germline loops: CDR1 MDHEN, CDR2 SYDVKM.

The CDR3 loop reads CASSLGLAGGPETQYF. CDR3 coding DNA: TGTGCCAGCAGCCTTGGACTAGCGGGGGGGCCGGAGACCCAGTACTTC. This chain joins TRBV7-2 and TRBJ2-5; 15 bases map to TRBD2. This CDR3 has 16 residues. The ends lost 5 bases at V and 5 bases at J; junction bases unmatched: 6. Germline V gives CDR1 SGHTA, CDR2 FQGNSA.

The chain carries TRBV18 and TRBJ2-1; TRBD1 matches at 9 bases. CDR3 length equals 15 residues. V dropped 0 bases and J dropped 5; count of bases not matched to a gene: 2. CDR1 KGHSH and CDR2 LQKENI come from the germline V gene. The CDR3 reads CASSPPTGGDNEQFF. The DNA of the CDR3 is TGTGCCAGCTCACCACCGACAGGGGGGGACAATGAGCAGTTCTTC. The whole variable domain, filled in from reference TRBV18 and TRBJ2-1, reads NAGVMQNPRHLVRRRGQEARLRCSPMKGHSHVYWYRQLPEEGLKFMVYLQKENIIDESGMPKERFSAEFPKEGPSILRIQQVVRGDSAAYFCASSPPTGGDNEQFFGPGTRLTVL.

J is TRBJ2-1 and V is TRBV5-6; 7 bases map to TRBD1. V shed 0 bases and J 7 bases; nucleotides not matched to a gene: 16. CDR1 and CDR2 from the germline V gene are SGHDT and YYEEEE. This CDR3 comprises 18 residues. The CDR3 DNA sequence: TGTGCCAGCAGCTTGGGACCAAGAACAGGGGTTAGGGGAAATGAGCAGTTCTTC. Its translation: CASSLGPRTGVRGNEQFF.

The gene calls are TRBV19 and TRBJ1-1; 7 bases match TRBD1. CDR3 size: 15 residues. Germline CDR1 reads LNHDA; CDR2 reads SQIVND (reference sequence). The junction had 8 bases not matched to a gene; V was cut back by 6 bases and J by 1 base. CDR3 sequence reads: CASRIIDRENTEAFF. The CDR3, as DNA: TGTGCCAGTAGAATAATAGACAGGGAGAACACTGAAGCTTTCTTT.

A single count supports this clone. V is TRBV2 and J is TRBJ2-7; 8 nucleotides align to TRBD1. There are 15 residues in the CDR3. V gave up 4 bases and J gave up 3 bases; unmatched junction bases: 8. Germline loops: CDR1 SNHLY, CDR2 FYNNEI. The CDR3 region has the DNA TGTGCCAGCAGTGGACAGGGGACAAGCGGCTACGAGCAGTACGTC. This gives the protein CASSGQGTSGYEQYV.

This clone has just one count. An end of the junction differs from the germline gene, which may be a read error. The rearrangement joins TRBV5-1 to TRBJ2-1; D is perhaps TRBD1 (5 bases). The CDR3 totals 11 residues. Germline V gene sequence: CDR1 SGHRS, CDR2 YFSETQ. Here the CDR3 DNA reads TGCGCCAGCAGCTTGGAACAGGCCAAGATCTTC. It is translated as CASSLEQAKIF.

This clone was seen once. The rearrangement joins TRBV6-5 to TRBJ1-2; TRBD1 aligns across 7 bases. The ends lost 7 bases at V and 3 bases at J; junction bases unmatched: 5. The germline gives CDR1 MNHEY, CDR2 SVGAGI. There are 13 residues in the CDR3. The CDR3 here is CASTPTGYYGYTF. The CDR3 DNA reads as TGTGCCAGCACCCCGACAGGGTACTATGGCTACACCTTC.

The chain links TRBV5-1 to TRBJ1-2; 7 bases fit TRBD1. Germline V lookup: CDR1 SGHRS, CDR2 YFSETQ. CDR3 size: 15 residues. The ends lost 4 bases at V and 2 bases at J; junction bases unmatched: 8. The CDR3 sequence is CASSRDSDINYGYTF. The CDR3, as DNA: TGCGCCAGCAGCCGGGACAGCGACATAAACTATGGCTACACCTTC.

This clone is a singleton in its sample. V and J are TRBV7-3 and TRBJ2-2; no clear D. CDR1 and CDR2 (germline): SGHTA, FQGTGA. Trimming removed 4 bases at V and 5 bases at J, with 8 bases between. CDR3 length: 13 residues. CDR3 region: CASSSGWTGELFF. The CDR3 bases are TGTGCCAGCAGCTCGGGTTGGACCGGGGAGCTGTTTTTT.

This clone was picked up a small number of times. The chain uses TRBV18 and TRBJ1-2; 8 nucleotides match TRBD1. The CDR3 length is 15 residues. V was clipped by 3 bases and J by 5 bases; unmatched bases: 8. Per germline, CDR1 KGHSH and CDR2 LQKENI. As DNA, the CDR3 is TGTGCCAGCTCACCCCGGACAGGGATAGGGTATGGCTACACCTTC. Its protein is CASSPRTGIGYGYTF.